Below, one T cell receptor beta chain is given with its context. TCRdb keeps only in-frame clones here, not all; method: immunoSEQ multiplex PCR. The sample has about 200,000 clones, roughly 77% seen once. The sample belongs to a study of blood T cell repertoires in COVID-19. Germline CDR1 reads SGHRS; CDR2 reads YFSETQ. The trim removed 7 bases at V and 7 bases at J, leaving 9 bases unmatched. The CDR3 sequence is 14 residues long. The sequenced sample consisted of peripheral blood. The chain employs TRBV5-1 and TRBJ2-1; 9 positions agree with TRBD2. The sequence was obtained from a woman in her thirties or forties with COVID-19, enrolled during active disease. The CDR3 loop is CASRWTSARNEQFF. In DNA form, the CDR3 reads TGCGCCAGCCGATGGACTAGCGCGAGGAATGAGCAGTTCTTC.